These T cell receptor beta chains were read from a single sample in a study of shared clonotypes between healthy human individuals. TCRdb keeps only in-frame clones here, not all; method: immunoSEQ multiplex PCR. The sample lists 560,000 or so clones, roughly 96% occurring once. Material for sequencing was naive CD8+ T cells sorted from blood. These receptors were collected from a woman aged 25 to 39 in good health. CDR3s include the opening cysteine and the closing phenylalanine or tryptophan. A D gene is named only where the DNA matches it firmly. Size values are once, few and many counts, or a class for expanded clones, and some rows have none.

v_call: TRBV5-1
d_call: TRBD2
j_call: TRBJ2-7
clone_size: -
cdr3_aa: CASSLGDYSYEQYF
cdr3_nt: TGCGCCAGCAGCTTAGGGGACTACTCCTACGAGCAGTACTTC

v_call: TRBV13
d_call: TRBD1
j_call: TRBJ2-7
clone_size: -
cdr3_aa: CASSRTGGSFYEQYF
cdr3_nt: TGTGCCAGCAGTAGAACAGGGGGTTCTTTCTACGAGCAGTACTTC

v_call: TRBV19
d_call: TRBD1
j_call: TRBJ2-7
clone_size: -
cdr3_aa: CASSAGTGVGYEQYF
cdr3_nt: TGTGCCAGTAGTGCTGGGACAGGGGTGGGCTACGAGCAGTACTTC

v_call: TRBV29-1
d_call: -
j_call: TRBJ2-3
clone_size: -
cdr3_aa: CSVDDFPDTQYF
cdr3_nt: TGCAGCGTTGACGACTTCCCAGATACGCAGTATTTT

v_call: TRBV9
d_call: TRBD2
j_call: TRBJ2-1
clone_size: -
cdr3_aa: CASSVGETSVTMMVFF
cdr3_nt: TGTGCCAGCAGCGTAGGGGAGACTAGCGTTACAATGATGGTGTTCTTC

v_call: TRBV15
d_call: TRBD1
j_call: TRBJ2-3
clone_size: -
cdr3_aa: CATSRRDRATDTQYF
cdr3_nt: TGTGCCACCAGCAGGCGGGACAGGGCAACAGATACGCAGTATTTT

v_call: TRBV7-9
d_call: -
j_call: TRBJ1-2
clone_size: -
cdr3_aa: CASSSTRIGGRWGYGYTF
cdr3_nt: TGTGCCAGCAGCTCCACTCGGATCGGGGGGCGCTGGGGCTATGGCTACACCTTC

v_call: TRBV5-1
d_call: -
j_call: TRBJ2-1
clone_size: -
cdr3_aa: CASSHWGREQFF
cdr3_nt: TGCGCCAGCAGCCACTGGGGAAGGGAGCAGTTCTTC

v_call: TRBV11-1
d_call: -
j_call: TRBJ2-7
clone_size: -
cdr3_aa: CASSPLTYEQYF
cdr3_nt: TGTGCCAGCAGCCCCTTGACCTACGAGCAGTACTTC

v_call: TRBV19
d_call: -
j_call: TRBJ1-5
clone_size: -
cdr3_aa: CASSGEGQNEAAPAFLPHF
cdr3_nt: -

v_call: TRBV10-2
d_call: -
j_call: TRBJ1-5
clone_size: -
cdr3_aa: CASMEGGGNQPQHF
cdr3_nt: TGCGCCAGCATGGAGGGGGGCGGCAATCAGCCCCAGCATTTT

v_call: TRBV10-1
d_call: -
j_call: TRBJ1-3
clone_size: -
cdr3_aa: CASSEISKLSGNTIYF
cdr3_nt: TGCGCCAGCAGTGAGATCTCTAAACTATCTGGAAACACCATATATTTT

v_call: TRBV9
d_call: -
j_call: TRBJ1-5
clone_size: -
cdr3_aa: CASSVGGSGEPQHF
cdr3_nt: TGTGCCAGCAGCGTAGGAGGCAGCGGGGAGCCCCAGCATTTT

v_call: TRBV18
d_call: -
j_call: TRBJ2-2
clone_size: once
cdr3_aa: CASSPPLERELFF
cdr3_nt: TGTGCCAGCTCACCACCCCTGGAGAGGGAGCTGTTTTTT

v_call: TRBV2
d_call: -
j_call: TRBJ2-1
clone_size: -
cdr3_aa: CASVTTYNEQFF
cdr3_nt: TGTGCCAGCGTCACTACTTACAATGAGCAGTTCTTC

v_call: TRBV4-1
d_call: TRBD2
j_call: TRBJ2-7
clone_size: -
cdr3_aa: CASSQRTSGAYEQYF
cdr3_nt: TGCGCCAGCAGCCAACGGACTAGCGGGGCATACGAGCAGTACTTC

v_call: TRBV30
d_call: -
j_call: TRBJ2-1
clone_size: -
cdr3_aa: CAWSALGQFF
cdr3_nt: TGTGCCTGGAGCGCCCTTGGGCAGTTCTTC

v_call: TRBV25-1
d_call: -
j_call: TRBJ1-3
clone_size: -
cdr3_aa: CASRETDLAGNTIYF
cdr3_nt: TGTGCCAGCAGGGAAACTGATCTTGCGGGAAACACCATATATTTT

v_call: TRBV6-5
d_call: -
j_call: TRBJ2-7
clone_size: few
cdr3_aa: CASSRGTTYEQYF
cdr3_nt: TGTGCCAGCAGCCGCGGGACGACGTACGAGCAGTACTTC

v_call: TRBV6-1
d_call: -
j_call: TRBJ1-1
clone_size: -
cdr3_aa: CASSEGRGTEAFF
cdr3_nt: TGTGCCAGCAGTGAAGGTAGGGGCACTGAAGCTTTCTTT

v_call: TRBV10-1
d_call: -
j_call: TRBJ2-2
clone_size: once
cdr3_aa: CASSEAFRDTGTGELFF
cdr3_nt: TGCGCCAGCAGTGAGGCTTTCCGGGACACGGGGACCGGGGAGCTGTTTTTT

v_call: TRBV15
d_call: TRBD1
j_call: TRBJ2-3
clone_size: -
cdr3_aa: CATSRQPRDRGTDTQYF
cdr3_nt: TGTGCCACCAGCAGACAACCCCGGGACAGGGGCACAGATACGCAGTATTTT

v_call: TRBV13
d_call: -
j_call: TRBJ1-1
clone_size: -
cdr3_aa: CASSNVQGLFFNTEAFF
cdr3_nt: TGTGCCAGCAGCAACGTACAGGGTCTGTTTTTCAACACTGAAGCTTTCTTT

v_call: TRBV2
d_call: -
j_call: TRBJ1-2
clone_size: -
cdr3_aa: CASSDQEIYGYTF
cdr3_nt: TGTGCCAGCAGCGACCAGGAGATCTATGGCTACACCTTC

v_call: TRBV12-2
d_call: -
j_call: TRBJ2-3
clone_size: -
cdr3_aa: CASRLASGRTYDGNASTDTQYF
cdr3_nt: TGTGCAAGTCGCTTAGCTAGCGGGAGAACATACGACGGGAATGCTAGCACAGATACGCAGTATTTT

v_call: TRBV6-5
d_call: -
j_call: TRBJ2-1
clone_size: once
cdr3_aa: CASSYSTWGEQFF
cdr3_nt: TGTGCCAGCAGTTACTCTACTTGGGGCGAGCAGTTCTTC

v_call: TRBV27
d_call: TRBD2
j_call: TRBJ2-3
clone_size: -
cdr3_aa: CASSLHGGGTTDTQYF
cdr3_nt: TGTGCCAGCAGTTTGCACGGGGGGGGAACCACAGATACGCAGTATTTT

v_call: TRBV7-6
d_call: -
j_call: TRBJ2-1
clone_size: -
cdr3_aa: CASSYGRGPDNEQFF
cdr3_nt: TGTGCCAGCAGCTACGGACGTGGACCTGACAATGAGCAGTTCTTC

v_call: TRBV5-1
d_call: -
j_call: TRBJ2-2
clone_size: -
cdr3_aa: CASSFTPGHRSGELFF
cdr3_nt: TGCGCCAGCAGCTTTACACCGGGACATCGCTCCGGGGAGCTGTTTTTT

v_call: TRBV27
d_call: -
j_call: TRBJ2-3
clone_size: -
cdr3_aa: CASRIRSTSTDTQYF
cdr3_nt: TGTGCCAGCAGGATCAGGAGTACTAGCACAGATACGCAGTATTTT

v_call: TRBV19
d_call: TRBD2
j_call: TRBJ2-1
clone_size: -
cdr3_aa: CASKYGTSVSYNEQFF
cdr3_nt: TGTGCCAGTAAATATGGGACTAGCGTATCCTACAATGAGCAGTTCTTC